The 32 T cell receptor beta chains listed next were all sequenced from one sample in a study of technical replicates of blood from a few donors. Sequencing was performed with immunoSEQ multiplex PCR; in TCRdb, only in-frame clones are kept and a portion is missing. Seen here are roughly 83,000 clones, approximately 94% observed once, and the top ten hold about 0.26%. The sequenced sample consisted of T cells isolated from PBMCs. All receptors come from a human donor in good health.

In DNA, the CDR3 is TGTGCCCGGAACTCGACTAGCGGGAAAGGCTCCGGTTTCTACAATGAGCAGTTCTTC. It translates to CARNSTSGKGSGFYNEQFF. The chain combines TRBV30 with TRBJ2-1, with 11 bases lining up with TRBD2. CDR3 size: 19 residues. CDR1 is GTSNPN, CDR2 SVGIG, per germline (reference sequence). The junction had 21 bases not matched to a gene; V was cut back by 8 bases and J by 3 bases. Complete variable domain (other parts from reference TRBV30 and TRBJ2-1): SQTIHQWPATLVQPVGSPLSLECTVEGTSNPNLYWYRQAAGRGLQLLFYSVGIGQISSEVPQNLSASRPQDRQFILSSKKLLLSDSGFYLCARNSTSGKGSGFYNEQFFGPGTRLTVL.

The V gene is TRBV5-4, the J gene TRBJ1-3; D unclear. Germline CDR1 is SGHNT and CDR2 is YYREEE (reference sequence). V gave up 1 base and J gave up 0 bases, with 8 bases separating them. This CDR3 has 15 amino acids. The CDR3 spells CASSLTANSGNTIYF. As DNA, the CDR3 is TGTGCCAGCAGCTTGACTGCAAACTCTGGAAACACCATATATTTT.

The chain employs TRBV7-9 and TRBJ2-1, with a weak D call TRBD1 (6 bases). The CDR3 is 12 amino acids. Per germline, CDR1 SEHNR and CDR2 FQNEAQ (reference sequence). Trimming cost V 1 base and J 10 bases, with 8 bases left between them. The CDR3 coding sequence is TGTGCCAGCAGCTTAGATCAGGGGGAGCAGTTCTTC. It is translated as CASSLDQGEQFF.

The V call is TRBV7-9, the J call TRBJ1-1, with a possible D match to TRBD1 (6 bases). CDR3 length: 14 residues. V was clipped by 2 bases and J by 1 base, with 8 bases between them. Germline V gene lookup returns CDR1 SEHNR and CDR2 FQNEAQ (reference sequence). CDR3 protein: CASSLQGTNTEAFF. CDR3 DNA sequence: TGTGCCAGCAGCTTACAGGGGACGAACACTGAAGCTTTCTTT.

V and J are TRBV6-5 and TRBJ1-1; perhaps TRBD1 as D (5 bases). The CDR3 loop spans 14 amino acids. Trimming shortened V by 0 bases and J by 4 bases, and 9 bases separated the two germline ends. Per the germline V gene, CDR1 is MNHEY and CDR2 is SVGAGI. For the CDR3, the DNA is TGTGCCAGCAGTTACTCTGGGGGAGGCACTGAAGCTTTCTTT. Translated: CASSYSGGGTEAFF.

The chain joins TRBV7-9 to TRBJ1-3; D perhaps matches TRBD1 (6 bases). V lost 3 bases and J 4 bases, leaving 22 bases between the germline ends. This CDR3 is built from 18 residues. CDR1 is SEHNR and CDR2 is FQNEAQ in the germline V gene (reference sequence). The CDR3 region is CASSFSRRGGSEGNTIYF. CDR3 nucleotide sequence: TGTGCCAGCAGCTTCTCCAGAAGGGGGGGCAGCGAAGGAAACACCATATATTTT.

The gene calls are TRBV5-1 and TRBJ2-5, with 7 bases lining up with TRBD1. CDR3 length: 14 amino acids. Germline-derived CDR1 and CDR2 are SGHRS and YFSETQ. With V trimmed by 2 bases and J by 5 bases, 6 bases remained unmatched. The CDR3 spells CASSFTGAVETQYF. The CDR3 region has the DNA TGCGCCAGCAGCTTCACAGGGGCGGTGGAGACCCAGTACTTC.

This CDR3 is CSVAGTRVGEQYF. DNA for the CDR3: TGCAGCGTTGCCGGTACGAGAGTCGGCGAGCAGTACTTC. This chain links TRBV29-1 with TRBJ2-7; D call uncertain. The CDR3 covers 13 residues. V lost 4 bases, J lost 6 bases, and 16 bases lay in between. Germline V gene sequence: CDR1 SQVTM, CDR2 ANQGSEA.

This clone has just one count. This chain links TRBV6-4 with TRBJ2-3, with 12 bases that match TRBD1. V lost 0 bases, J lost 6 bases, and 13 bases stayed unmatched. Germline lookup yields CDR1 MRHNA and CDR2 SNTAGT. The CDR3 runs to 19 residues. The CDR3 DNA reads TGTGCCAGCAGTGACTCTACGGGGACAGGGGGCCGTCTACTGGATACGCAGTATTTT. Translated, it gives CASSDSTGTGGRLLDTQYF.

The chain recombines TRBV6-1 with TRBJ1-6; D remains unclear. The germline V gene has CDR1 MNHNS and CDR2 SASEGT. Trimming removed 4 bases at V and 0 bases at J, with 7 bases between. There are 15 residues in the CDR3. The CDR3 protein is CASSGRASYNSPLHF. CDR3 nucleotides: TGTGCCAGCAGTGGGAGGGCCTCCTATAATTCACCCCTCCACTTT.

V and J are TRBV5-4 and TRBJ1-2; 8 bases fit TRBD1. This CDR3 has 15 amino acids. CDR1 SGHNT and CDR2 YYREEE come from the germline V gene (reference sequence). V dropped 0 bases and J dropped 4; count of bases not matched to a gene: 5. CDR3 amino acids: CASSLGTGSAYGYTF. CDR3 sequence (DNA): TGTGCCAGCAGCTTGGGGACAGGGTCGGCCTATGGCTACACCTTC.

The chain employs TRBV2 and TRBJ2-1, with 9 bases lining up with TRBD2. V shed 0 bases and J 15 bases; nucleotides not matched to a gene: 9. The germline gives CDR1 SNHLY, CDR2 FYNNEI. The CDR3 is 14 residues long. CDR3 protein: CASSEALRVAGVFF. In nucleotides, the CDR3 is TGTGCCAGCAGTGAAGCGCTGAGGGTAGCGGGAGTGTTCTTC.

The count of this clone is one. This chain connects TRBV21-1 to TRBJ2-1; the tabulated D call, TRBD2, remains unverified against the DNA. TRBV21-1 constitutes a pseudogene. CDR3 length: 17 residues. Here the CDR3 reads CASSNPHPGSTTNEQFF. DNA of the CDR3: TGTGCCAGCAGCAACCCTCATCCCGGGAGTACTACGAATGAGCAGTTCTTC.

J is TRBJ2-1 and V is TRBV6-1, with D uncertain. Germline V lookup: CDR1 MNHNS, CDR2 SASEGT. Trimming took 8 bases from V and 3 from J, leaving 8 bases between them. The CDR3 has 12 residues. The DNA for the CDR3 is TGTGCCAGCGGTCCTATCTACAATGAGCAGTTCTTC. The encoded protein is CASGPIYNEQFF.

The CDR3, as DNA: TGTGCCAGCAGTCGGGCGGGGGATAGAAAGACCCAGTACTTC. Protein: CASSRAGDRKTQYF. The genes are TRBV6-1 and TRBJ2-5; 7 nucleotides align to TRBD2. After removal of 5 bases from V and 6 bases from J, the junction contained 9 bases not matched to a gene. The germline CDR1 and CDR2 sequences are MNHNS and SASEGT. The CDR3 length is 14 residues.

The count of this clone is one. The chain has TRBV5-1 and TRBJ2-3; TRBD2 agrees at 11 bases. Germline V gene sequence: CDR1 SGHRS, CDR2 YFSETQ. The J segment lost 2 bases and the V segment lost 8 bases, leaving 4 bases of the junction unmatched. CDR3 size: 14 residues. In DNA form, the CDR3 reads TGCGCCAGTCTTAGCGGGGGGGCCACAGATACGCAGTATTTT. It codes for CASLSGGATDTQYF.

The rearrangement joins TRBV27 to TRBJ1-1; 9 bases are shared with TRBD1. Germline-derived CDR1 and CDR2 are MNHEY and SMNVEV (reference sequence). Trimming removed 6 bases from V and 7 bases from J; junction bases left unmatched: 6. This CDR3 is built from 13 residues. CDR3 sequence (DNA): TGTGCCAGCAGCTACACGGACAGGGGTGAAGCTTTCTTT. Translating gives CASSYTDRGEAFF.

The chain carries TRBV28 and TRBJ1-5; D gene unclear. Between the trimmed V and J ends, which lost 2 bases and 0 bases, there was a span of 14 bases. This CDR3 spans 17 amino acids. Germline CDR1 reads MDHEN; CDR2 reads SYDVKM. CDR3 in amino acids: CASSLTPNIISNQPQHF. The CDR3 nucleotides read TGTGCCAGCAGTTTAACCCCCAACATCATTAGCAATCAGCCCCAGCATTTT.

V and J are TRBV27 and TRBJ2-3; TRBD2 might be the D (6 bases). There are 17 residues in the CDR3. V lost 6 bases, J lost 0 bases, and 19 bases lay in between. Germline CDR1 and CDR2: MNHEY and SMNVEV (reference sequence). CDR3 region: CASSRDPGSSSTDTQYF. The CDR3 bases are TGTGCCAGCAGCCGAGATCCCGGGAGTTCAAGCACAGATACGCAGTATTTT.

The CDR3 nucleotides are TGTGCCAGCAGCCCAGTCCTGACAGGGAAACGTGGTGAGCAGTTCTTC. It translates to CASSPVLTGKRGEQFF. The rearrangement links TRBV11-2 to TRBJ2-1, with 7 bases that match TRBD1. CDR3 size: 16 residues. Per germline, CDR1 SGHAT and CDR2 FQNNGV. J lost 9 bases, V lost 5 bases, and 16 bases had no gene match.

The rearrangement uses TRBV9 and TRBJ1-3, with a tentative D call TRBD1 (6 bases). V lost 0 bases and J lost 1, with 17 bases in between. CDR1 is SGDLS and CDR2 is YYNGEE in the germline V gene. CDR3 length equals 18 residues. The CDR3 spells CASSVEPNRAGSGNTIYF. The CDR3 DNA sequence: TGTGCCAGCAGCGTAGAACCCAACAGGGCCGGGTCTGGAAACACCATATATTTT.

The chain links TRBV5-6 to TRBJ2-3; tentative D call: TRBD1 (6 bases). The V and J ends lost 0 bases and 3 bases respectively, with 17 bases between them. The CDR3 has 17 residues. CDR1 and CDR2 (germline): SGHDT, YYEEEE. The CDR3 nucleotides read TGTGCCAGCAGCTTGGTAGGTAGGACAGCCTCAACAGATACGCAGTATTTT. Its translation: CASSLVGRTASTDTQYF.

V and J are TRBV19 and TRBJ2-1; 9 nucleotides match TRBD1. Germline-derived CDR1 and CDR2 are LNHDA and SQIVND (reference sequence). J was trimmed by 8 bases and V by 6 bases; bases with no gene match: 8. CDR3 length: 14 amino acids. The CDR3 region is CASSLDRGRHEQFF. CDR3 nucleotides: TGTGCCAGTAGCCTAGACAGGGGGAGACATGAGCAGTTCTTC.

This clone occurred once. The chain carries TRBV14 and TRBJ2-7; TRBD2 agrees at 7 bases. CDR1 and CDR2 from the germline V gene are SGHDN and FVKESK. There are 11 residues in the CDR3. Losses at the gene ends were 5 bases for V and 6 bases for J; bases not matched to a gene: 1. The CDR3 coding sequence is TGTGCCAGCAGCACGGGGGGCGAGCAGTACTTC. It specifies CASSTGGEQYF.

The J gene is TRBJ2-2, the V gene TRBV5-4, with 8 bases aligning to TRBD2. Germline CDR1 and CDR2: SGHNT and YYREEE (reference sequence). The J segment lost 7 bases and the V segment lost 4 bases, leaving 6 bases of the junction unmatched. The length of the CDR3 is 14 residues. CDR3 sequence reads: CASSPGGVDGELFF. The CDR3 DNA follows: TGTGCCAGCAGCCCGGGAGGGGTCGACGGGGAGCTGTTTTTT.

V and J are TRBV28 and TRBJ2-5, with 10 bases matching TRBD1. The CDR3 runs to 19 residues. Germline CDR1 MDHEN, CDR2 SYDVKM. With V trimmed by 6 bases and J by 4 bases, 20 bases remained unmatched. CDR3 loop: CASRPRRGTGESDRETQYF. Here the CDR3 DNA reads TGTGCCAGCAGGCCTAGACGGGGGACAGGGGAAAGTGATAGAGAGACCCAGTACTTC. The variable domain in full, completed from reference TRBV28 and TRBJ2-5, reads DVKVTQSSRYLVKRTGEKVFLECVQDMDHENMFWYRQDPGLGLRLIYFSYDVKMKEKGDIPEGYSVSREKKERFSLILESASTNQTSMYLCASRPRRGTGESDRETQYFGPGTRLLVL.

This clone showed up just once. V gene TRBV7-9 combines with J gene TRBJ2-1; tentatively, D is TRBD2 (6 bases). Germline-derived CDR1 and CDR2 are SEHNR and FQNEAQ (reference sequence). The V end lost 5 bases, the J end lost 8 bases, and 19 bases lay between the germline ends. The CDR3 is 15 residues long. CDR3 nucleotides: TGTGCCAGCAGCCCAGCGGGTCGGCACTTGGATGAGCAGTTCTTC. Residues: CASSPAGRHLDEQFF.

The gene calls are TRBV7-9 and TRBJ1-2; D is ambiguous. In germline, CDR1 is SEHNR, CDR2 FQNEAQ (reference sequence). Deletions cut 2 bases from V and 4 bases from J, with 17 bases between. This CDR3 region has 16 residues. The CDR3 bases are TGTGCCAGCAGCTTAATTACGCAGTTGGTCCCCTATGGCTACACCTTC. It yields the protein CASSLITQLVPYGYTF. Full variable domain (rest looked up from reference TRBV7-9 and TRBJ1-2): DTGVSQNPRHKITKRGQNVTFRCDPISEHNRLYWYRQTLGQGPEFLTYFQNEAQLEKSRLLSDRFSAERPKGSFSTLEIQRTEQGDSAMYLCASSLITQLVPYGYTFGSGTRLTVV.

V gene TRBV10-3 combines with J gene TRBJ2-5; the D gene is possibly TRBD1 (6 bases). The germline V and J ends were trimmed by 6 bases and 4 bases, with 9 bases remaining between them. CDR1 is ENHRY, CDR2 SYGVKD, per germline. The CDR3 totals 12 residues. The CDR3 DNA reads as TGTGCCATCAGCGGACAGAGAGAGACCCAGTACTTC. Its translation is CAISGQRETQYF.

This chain links TRBV6-1 with TRBJ1-1; D perhaps matches TRBD1 (6 bases). This CDR3 is 14 amino acids long. Trimming shortened V by 5 bases and J by 0 bases, and 10 bases separated the two germline ends. Germline V gene data show CDR1 as MNHNS and CDR2 as SASEGT. CDR3 in DNA: TGTGCCAGCAGTACTACAGGGATGAACACTGAAGCTTTCTTT. Translating gives CASSTTGMNTEAFF.

The chain links TRBV5-1 to TRBJ1-5; D is unclear. Germline loops: CDR1 SGHRS, CDR2 YFSETQ. Trimming stripped 0 bases from V and 3 bases from J, with 10 bases between. CDR3 size: 15 residues. CDR3 sequence reads: CASSLGGSPNQPQHF. The CDR3 DNA reads TGCGCCAGCAGCTTGGGAGGTTCTCCCAATCAGCCCCAGCATTTT.

The chain carries TRBV5-1 and TRBJ2-7; 7 positions agree with TRBD1. The CDR3 covers 13 residues. The germline V gene has CDR1 SGHRS and CDR2 YFSETQ. V gave up 3 bases and J gave up 5 bases; unmatched junction bases: 5. The DNA of the CDR3 is TGCGCCAGCAGCTCGACAGGGTCCCACGAGCAGTACTTC. This encodes CASSSTGSHEQYF.